The rows below give T cell receptor beta chains drawn from one sample of a study of early T cells in non-severe SARS-CoV-2 infection. One entry per CDR3 protein, called by TCRdb with MiXCR from the 5' RACE reads. The profile shows approximately 100,000 distinct CDR3 sequences, roughly 15% of them singletons. Sequencing input: whole blood. Every receptor here comes from an adult who was a healthcare worker with PCR-confirmed SARS-CoV-2 infection or an uninfected control (not recorded which). CDR3s include the opening cysteine and the closing phenylalanine or tryptophan.

V gene | CDR3 protein
TRBV18 | CASSPRRAEETQYF
TRBV28 | CASRSRVNYGYTF
TRBV13 | CASSLRALLSPLHF
TRBV3-1 | CASSQVSGELFF
TRBV10-3 | CAISEDRALGNQPQHF
TRBV4-2 | CASSQLGQGAQGYTF
TRBV6-2/TRBV6-3 | CATHFLHASPLHF
TRBV6-5 | CASSLDLGSYNSPLHF
TRBV2 | CASIPTSGATDTQYF
TRBV7-2 | CASSLKIGPGVAQETQYF
TRBV12-3/TRBV12-4 | CASSRTGGVGQPQHF
TRBV7-2 | CASSLPRTSGSWSQYF
TRBV28 | CASSHPRGRGDQPQHF
TRBV11-2 | CASSLVGIEAFF
TRBV5-4 | CASSSGGAWDEQYF
TRBV2 | CASSVDRGLDGELFF
TRBV10-2 | CASSEMAGGALETQYF